One sample yielded the 6 T cell receptor beta chains listed below, sequenced in a study of beta chain features in type 1 diabetes. Expressed TCRB transcripts were sequenced, since all the RNA that had been isolated was reverse transcribed. Method: immunoSEQ multiplex PCR; TCRdb's copy keeps in-frame clones and lacks some. The sample has 600,000 or so clones; roughly an eighth are singletons. Their target antigens are unknown. Overall study findings and caveats: Type 1 diabetes patients showed a moderate but significant shortening of TCRB CDR3s in all four CD4+ subsets.

Sequencing was done on a sample of naive CD4+ T cells from blood. These receptors originate from a man aged 25-45 years with type 1 diabetes.

This rearrangement joins TRBV13 to TRBJ2-5, with TRBD2 identical over 10 bases. Trimming cost V 1 base and J 1 base; bases outside gene matches: 6. Germline V gives CDR1 PRHDT, CDR2 FYEKMQ (reference sequence). This CDR3 spans 17 amino acids. The DNA of the CDR3 is TGTGCCAGCAGCTTAGAGAGTAGCGGGGGGCTCCAAGAGACCCAGTACTTC. Protein: CASSLESSGGLQETQYF.

The chain carries TRBV10-3 and TRBJ2-3; 9 bases fit TRBD2. Trimming took 6 bases from V and 2 from J; bases not matched to a gene: 15. This CDR3 has 18 residues. CDR1 and CDR2 from the germline V gene are ENHRY and SYGVKD. Here the CDR3 DNA reads TGTGCCATCAGGAAGCAAGGTAGCGGGGGTTTGGTCACAGATACGCAGTATTTT. It specifies CAIRKQGSGGLVTDTQYF.

CDR3 DNA: TGTGCCAGCAGCTCTGGGGTATTTGCTGGCTACACCTTC. Translation gives CASSSGVFAGYTF. J is TRBJ1-2 and V is TRBV5-4; D is uncertain. This CDR3 has 13 amino acids. The V gene's germline CDR1 is SGHNT and CDR2 YYREEE (reference sequence). The germline V and J ends were trimmed by 3 bases and 7 bases, with 13 bases remaining between them. The full variable domain, in which reference TRBV5-4 and TRBJ1-2 provide the parts outside the CDR3, is ETGVTQSPTHLIKTRGQQVTLRCSSQSGHNTVSWYQQALGQGPQFIFQYYREEENGRGNFPPRFSGLQFPNYSSELNVNALELDDSALYLCASSSGVFAGYTFGSGTRLTVV.

The chain carries TRBV2 and TRBJ2-1; 7 bases fit TRBD1. Unmatched junction bases numbered 5, after V lost 7 bases and J lost 11 bases. Germline V gene lookup returns CDR1 SNHLY and CDR2 FYNNEI. The CDR3 has 11 amino acids. Written as DNA, the CDR3 is TGTGCCAGCACCACAGGGGATCAGCAGTTCTTC. It translates to CASTTGDQQFF.

This clone has a handful of counts. The gene calls are TRBV4-3 and TRBJ1-6; D is unresolved. V was clipped by 1 base and J by 14 bases, with 12 bases between them. The CDR3 is 13 amino acids. Germline values: CDR1 LGHNA, CDR2 YSLEER. CDR3 amino acids: CASSQVPWASLHF. As DNA, the CDR3 is TGCGCCAGCAGCCAAGTACCCTGGGCTTCCCTCCACTTT.

This clone came up a few times. J is TRBJ2-1 and V is TRBV7-2; 10 bases agree with TRBD2. Germline trimming cut 5 bases from V and 8 bases from J; bases unmatched to any gene: 9. The CDR3 spans 15 residues. From germline, CDR1 is SGHTA and CDR2 FQGNSA. The CDR3 bases are TGTGCCAGCAGCCTCGGACTAGCGGTTGCGGATGAGCAGTTCTTC. Its protein is CASSLGLAVADEQFF. Full variable domain (remainder filled in from reference TRBV7-2 and TRBJ2-1): GAGVSQSPSNKVTEKGKDVELRCDPISGHTALYWYRQSLGQGLEFLIYFQGNSAPDKSGLPSDRFSAERTGGSVSTLTIQRTQQEDSAVYLCASSLGLAVADEQFFGPGTRLTVL.